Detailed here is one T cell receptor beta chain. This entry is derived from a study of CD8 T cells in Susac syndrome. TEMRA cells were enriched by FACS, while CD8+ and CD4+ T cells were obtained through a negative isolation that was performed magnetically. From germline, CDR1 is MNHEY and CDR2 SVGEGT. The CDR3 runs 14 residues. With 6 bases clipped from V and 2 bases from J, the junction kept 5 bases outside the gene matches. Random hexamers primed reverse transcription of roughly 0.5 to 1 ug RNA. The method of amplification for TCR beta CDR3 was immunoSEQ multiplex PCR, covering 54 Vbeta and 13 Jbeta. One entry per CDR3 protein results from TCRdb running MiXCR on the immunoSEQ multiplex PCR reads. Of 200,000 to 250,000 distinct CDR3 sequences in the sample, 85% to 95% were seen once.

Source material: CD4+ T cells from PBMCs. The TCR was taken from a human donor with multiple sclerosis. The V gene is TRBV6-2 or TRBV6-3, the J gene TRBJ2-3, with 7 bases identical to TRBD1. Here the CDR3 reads CASSFGQVTDTQYF. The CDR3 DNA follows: TGTGCCAGCAGCTTTGGACAGGTCACAGATACGCAGTATTTT.